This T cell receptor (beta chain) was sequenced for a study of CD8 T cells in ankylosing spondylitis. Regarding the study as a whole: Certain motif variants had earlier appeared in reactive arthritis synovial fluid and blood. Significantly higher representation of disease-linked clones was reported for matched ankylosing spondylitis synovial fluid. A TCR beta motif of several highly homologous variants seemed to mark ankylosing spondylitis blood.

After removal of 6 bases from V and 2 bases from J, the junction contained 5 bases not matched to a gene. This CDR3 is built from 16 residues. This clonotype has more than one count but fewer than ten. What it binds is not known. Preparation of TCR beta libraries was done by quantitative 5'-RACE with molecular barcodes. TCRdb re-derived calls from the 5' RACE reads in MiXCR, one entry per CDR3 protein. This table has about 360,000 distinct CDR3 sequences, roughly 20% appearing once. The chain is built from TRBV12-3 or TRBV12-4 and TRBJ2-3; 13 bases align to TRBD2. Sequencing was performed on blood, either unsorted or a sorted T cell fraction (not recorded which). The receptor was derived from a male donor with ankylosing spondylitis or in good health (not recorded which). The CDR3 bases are TGTGCCAGCAGATCTACTAGCGGGGGGGCCACAGATACGCAGTATTTT. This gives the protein CASRSTSGGATDTQYF.